The entry below describes one T cell receptor beta chain. No cognate antigen has been identified for it. No much larger clonotype is one base removed from it; base qualities were not supplied. Library preparation was by 5' RACE. Sequencer: Illumina HiSeq 2000. Template switching introduced a universal primer binding site; the final cDNA contained a unique molecular identifier, enabling accurate counting of TCR cDNA molecules. First-strand cDNA for TCR alpha and beta chains was synthesized from specific primers in the conserved constant-segment region. Each cDNA library was double barcoded, with a SMART-Mk sample barcode plus Illumina barcodes, to control for contamination. Two successive PCR steps introduced TruSeq adapter sequences along with Illumina sample barcodes. The TCR alpha and beta cDNA libraries were sequenced on the Illumina HiSeq platform using custom primers. In the paper's pipeline: Raw reads were processed with MiGEC to extract unique molecular identifiers, and MiXCR was used to determine CDR3 positions. For each individual, recombination models were inferred using an EM algorithm with the repgenHMM and IGoR tools. The analysis of shared clonotypes was done with the tcR package in R, with sharing normalized by the product of cloneset sizes. To study raw recombination free of thymic and clonal selection effects, out-of-frame nonproductive sequences were analyzed. TCRdb took the public reads, trimmed them with fastp at Q25, ran MiXCR for clone calling and kept in-frame beta chains. For every CDR3 protein sequence, its rows merge into one entry that carries the most common genes and DNA. Here the V and J calls rest on TCRdb's processing, not on the authors' analysis. Recorded for this sample are roughly 1.6 million distinct CDR3 sequences; roughly a third of them occurred a single time. The leading ten clones occupy approximately 0.25% of the sample.

This sample was included in a study of identical twins (dated by TCRdb to the mid-2010s). Concerning the study at large: To test whether fetal clonotypes persist, this study deep-sequenced TCR alpha and beta repertoires from monozygotic twins, from unrelated adults of various ages, and from cord blood. To rule out contamination, replicate twin experiments were performed at different times with different library preparation protocols. Results the study describes overall, beyond this receptor: Fewer insertions were carried by abundant cord blood beta clonotypes; a weaker similar trend was observed in young adult naive repertoires, while no such trend was observed in memory repertoires. Invariant T cells such as MAIT and iNKT could partly confound zero-insertion analyses, though diverse VJ usage argued against this for most clonotypes. Compared with coincidental sharing between unrelated individuals, out-of-frame TCR alpha sequences shared between twins showed an excess of sequences with low generation probability. Because the same donors could not be followed over many years, the conclusions depended on cross-sectional statistical analysis. In beta out-of-frame sequences, excess twin sharing was weaker, because having fewer shared sequences lowered the signal-to-noise ratio. In monozygotic twins, recombination models systematically underestimated out-of-frame TCR alpha sharing, but the models matched the sharing seen between unrelated individuals.

Sequences SGHTA (CDR1) and FQGNSA (CDR2) are obtained from the germline V gene. Relative to germline, V is 5 bases shorter and J is 0 bases shorter, with 14 bases between their ends. From the cysteine through the phenylalanine, the CDR3 covers 16 amino acids. Kept here is only the CDR3 DNA, which spans 48 bases and is read in frame from base 1. Every donor in the study was a healthy Caucasian. The rearranged chain carries TRBV7-2 and TRBJ1-5; perhaps TRBD1 is the D gene, with 5 bases matching. The sequencing sample was made of cord blood. The TCR originated in a newborn girl in good health. The DNA is as follows: TGTGCCAGCAGCCCCAATGGGGGGTTTAGCAATCAGCCCCAGCATTTT. Its translation is CASSPNGGFSNQPQHF.